These T cell receptor beta chains were read from a single sample in a study of TIL therapy for anti-PD-1-resistant metastatic lung cancer. TCRdb keeps only in-frame clones here, not all; method: immunoSEQ multiplex PCR. The table shows 54,000 or so clones, with around 79% occurring only once. The input for sequencing was blood, taken at baseline. Every receptor here comes from a person aged 25 to 85 with non-small cell lung cancer. CDR3s include the opening cysteine and the closing phenylalanine or tryptophan. The D gene is left open where the match is weak. Rows give clone size only sometimes, using once, few, many, or a class for an expanded clone.

j_call: TRBJ1-3
v_call: TRBV6-4
d_call: NA
clone_size: NA
cdr3_nt: TGTGCCAGCAGTGACAAGGGGAACTCTGGAAACACCATATATTTT
cdr3_aa: CASSDKGNSGNTIYF

j_call: TRBJ2-1
v_call: TRBV7-9
d_call: TRBD1
clone_size: NA
cdr3_nt: TGTGCCAGCAGCTTAGCGCGCAGGGGGCAGGACAATGAGCAGTTCTTC
cdr3_aa: CASSLARRGQDNEQFF

j_call: TRBJ2-7
v_call: TRBV9
d_call: NA
clone_size: once
cdr3_nt: TGTGCCAGCAGCGTAGCTGGGAACAGACCCTACGAGCAGTACTTC
cdr3_aa: CASSVAGNRPYEQYF

j_call: TRBJ1-4
v_call: TRBV18
d_call: NA
clone_size: NA
cdr3_nt: TGTGCCAGCTCACCACGGGCAGGGGTGGATGAAAAACTGTTTTTT
cdr3_aa: CASSPRAGVDEKLFF

j_call: TRBJ2-1
v_call: TRBV7-9
d_call: NA
clone_size: few
cdr3_nt: TGTGCCAGCCACATTATAGGGACTAATGAGCAGTTCTTC
cdr3_aa: CASHIIGTNEQFF

j_call: TRBJ2-7
v_call: TRBV5-4
d_call: TRBD1
clone_size: few
cdr3_nt: TGTGCCAGCAGCTCCCGTGACAGGGTAAGCTCCTACGAGCAGTACTTC
cdr3_aa: CASSSRDRVSSYEQYF

j_call: TRBJ1-2
v_call: TRBV27
d_call: TRBD1
clone_size: NA
cdr3_nt: TGTGCCAGCAGTTCTCGGGACAGGGGGCGAGGCTACACCTTC
cdr3_aa: CASSSRDRGRGYTF

j_call: TRBJ1-4
v_call: TRBV5-4
d_call: NA
clone_size: NA
cdr3_nt: TGTGCCAGCAGCTTGGCCGGGATTGGCGAAAAACTGTTTTTT
cdr3_aa: CASSLAGIGEKLFF

j_call: TRBJ1-1
v_call: TRBV2
d_call: TRBD1
clone_size: many
cdr3_nt: TGTGCCAGCAACCCTTTGGCAGGGGGCGGGACTGAAGCTTTCTTT
cdr3_aa: CASNPLAGGGTEAFF

j_call: TRBJ1-1
v_call: TRBV10-1
d_call: TRBD1
clone_size: NA
cdr3_nt: TGCGCCAGCAGTGAAGACAGGGGGATTCGAGCTTTCTTT
cdr3_aa: CASSEDRGIRAFF

j_call: TRBJ2-1
v_call: TRBV19
d_call: TRBD2
clone_size: NA
cdr3_nt: TGTGCCAGTAGTGATAGGCGGGGGAGAACTAATGAGCAGTTCTTC
cdr3_aa: CASSDRRGRTNEQFF

j_call: TRBJ1-2
v_call: TRBV5-1
d_call: NA
clone_size: few
cdr3_nt: TGCGCCAGCAGCACCGCTCAGGACTATGGCTACACCTTC
cdr3_aa: CASSTAQDYGYTF

j_call: TRBJ2-3
v_call: TRBV19
d_call: TRBD2
clone_size: NA
cdr3_nt: TGTGCCAGGCTCGAGGTTGGGACTAGCGCAGATACGCAGTATTTT
cdr3_aa: CARLEVGTSADTQYF

j_call: TRBJ2-1
v_call: TRBV2
d_call: NA
clone_size: NA
cdr3_nt: TGTGCCAGCAGTGATCCAGGAGAGCAGTTCTTC
cdr3_aa: CASSDPGEQFF

j_call: TRBJ2-5
v_call: TRBV28
d_call: TRBD2
clone_size: few
cdr3_nt: TGTGCCACAGGGAAGGGAGGGAAAGAGACCCAGTACTTC
cdr3_aa: CATGKGGKETQYF

j_call: TRBJ2-3
v_call: TRBV2
d_call: NA
clone_size: few
cdr3_nt: TGTGCCAGCAGTGAAGAGGCAAGCGGTACGCAGTATTTT
cdr3_aa: CASSEEASGTQYF

j_call: TRBJ2-7
v_call: TRBV9
d_call: NA
clone_size: NA
cdr3_nt: TGTGCCAGCAGCTCCAGCGGAGTCCACGAGCAGTACTTC
cdr3_aa: CASSSSGVHEQYF

j_call: TRBJ2-2
v_call: TRBV28
d_call: NA
clone_size: NA
cdr3_nt: TGTGCCAGCAACCGAGCGGGCGAGAACACCGGGGAGCTGTTTTTT
cdr3_aa: CASNRAGENTGELFF

j_call: TRBJ2-6
v_call: TRBV19
d_call: TRBD1
clone_size: NA
cdr3_nt: TGTGCCAGTAGTAGGGGGACAGGGGGCCCCTCTGGGGCCAACGTCCTGACTTTC
cdr3_aa: CASSRGTGGPSGANVLTF

j_call: TRBJ2-5
v_call: TRBV7-2
d_call: NA
clone_size: NA
cdr3_nt: TGTGCCAGCAGCCTTCGACAGGAAGAGACCCAGTACTTC
cdr3_aa: CASSLRQEETQYF

j_call: TRBJ1-3
v_call: TRBV6-5
d_call: NA
clone_size: few
cdr3_nt: TGTGCCAGCAGTTACTCTCGAGGGACTGGAAACACCATATATTTT
cdr3_aa: CASSYSRGTGNTIYF

j_call: TRBJ2-7
v_call: TRBV28
d_call: TRBD1
clone_size: NA
cdr3_nt: TGTGCCAGCAGGATCCAGGGGGCCACCTACGAGCAGTACTTC
cdr3_aa: CASRIQGATYEQYF

j_call: TRBJ1-1
v_call: TRBV5-1
d_call: NA
clone_size: NA
cdr3_nt: TGCGCCAGTCTTCCGGGCCCCAAGATCGAGGTGAACACTGAAGCTTTCTTT
cdr3_aa: CASLPGPKIEVNTEAFF

j_call: TRBJ1-3
v_call: TRBV28
d_call: NA
clone_size: NA
cdr3_nt: TGTGCCAGCAGTTATAACAGGGAGGCTGGAAACACCATATATTTT
cdr3_aa: CASSYNREAGNTIYF

j_call: TRBJ2-7
v_call: TRBV28
d_call: NA
clone_size: NA
cdr3_nt: TGTGCCAGCAGCCCTGGGGACCACTCCTACGAGCAGTACTTC
cdr3_aa: CASSPGDHSYEQYF

j_call: TRBJ2-5
v_call: TRBV6-5
d_call: NA
clone_size: NA
cdr3_nt: TGTGCCAGCAGTGACCCCCCGGGTAGGGAGACCCAGTACTTC
cdr3_aa: CASSDPPGRETQYF

j_call: TRBJ1-5
v_call: TRBV4-3
d_call: NA
clone_size: once
cdr3_nt: TGCGCCAGCAGCCAAGATTGGGGACTGGCTCATCAGCCCCAGCATTTT
cdr3_aa: CASSQDWGLAHQPQHF

j_call: TRBJ2-5
v_call: TRBV7-2
d_call: NA
clone_size: once
cdr3_nt: TGTGCCAGCAGCTTTAGCCAGGTCCTTGGCGAGACCCAGTACTTC
cdr3_aa: CASSFSQVLGETQYF

j_call: TRBJ2-1
v_call: TRBV19
d_call: TRBD2
clone_size: NA
cdr3_nt: TGTGCCAGTAGTCTAGCGGGAGGAGTGAATGAGCAGTTCTTC
cdr3_aa: CASSLAGGVNEQFF

j_call: TRBJ2-7
v_call: TRBV7-2
d_call: TRBD1
clone_size: NA
cdr3_nt: TGTGCCAGCAGCTGGGGGACAGGGGTCCCCTACGAGCAGTACTTC
cdr3_aa: CASSWGTGVPYEQYF

j_call: TRBJ2-1
v_call: TRBV30
d_call: NA
clone_size: NA
cdr3_nt: TGTGCCTGGACTGGGATCTGGTCGGGGTACAATGAGCAGTTCTTC
cdr3_aa: CAWTGIWSGYNEQFF

j_call: TRBJ1-2
v_call: TRBV7-2
d_call: TRBD1
clone_size: few
cdr3_nt: TGTGCCAGCAGCGAGACAGGGTTATATGGCTACACCTTC
cdr3_aa: CASSETGLYGYTF

j_call: TRBJ2-3
v_call: TRBV2
d_call: NA
clone_size: NA
cdr3_nt: TGTGCCAGCAGTCCCCGTTGGTCAACGCAGTATTTT
cdr3_aa: CASSPRWSTQYF

j_call: TRBJ2-5
v_call: TRBV11-3
d_call: TRBD2
clone_size: NA
cdr3_nt: TGTGCCAGCAGCCCCCGGGGTGCGGGGGGGCAGACCCAGTACTTC
cdr3_aa: CASSPRGAGGQTQYF

j_call: TRBJ2-3
v_call: TRBV27
d_call: NA
clone_size: NA
cdr3_nt: TGTGCCAGCAGTCCCCTCAGGGGCGGCACAGATACGCAGTATTTT
cdr3_aa: CASSPLRGGTDTQYF

j_call: TRBJ1-1
v_call: TRBV5-1
d_call: NA
clone_size: NA
cdr3_nt: TGCGCCAGCAGCTTGGTCTCGACAGGCTCGAACACTGAAGCTTTCTTT
cdr3_aa: CASSLVSTGSNTEAFF

j_call: TRBJ1-1
v_call: TRBV6-5
d_call: NA
clone_size: NA
cdr3_nt: TGTGCCAGCAGTTACTCGAGTGAGGGGACTGAAGCTTTCTTT
cdr3_aa: CASSYSSEGTEAFF

j_call: TRBJ1-5
v_call: TRBV11-2
d_call: NA
clone_size: NA
cdr3_nt: TGTGCCAGCAGCCAGGACGGTGGCAATCAGCCCCAGCATTTT
cdr3_aa: CASSQDGGNQPQHF

j_call: TRBJ1-5
v_call: TRBV19
d_call: NA
clone_size: few
cdr3_nt: TGTGCCAGTAGTAGAGACGGCGGGACTAGCAATCAGCCCCAGCATTTT
cdr3_aa: CASSRDGGTSNQPQHF

j_call: TRBJ2-5
v_call: TRBV5-1
d_call: NA
clone_size: few
cdr3_nt: TGCGCCAGCAGCTTGGGGGGACAAGAGACCCAGTACTTC
cdr3_aa: CASSLGGQETQYF

j_call: TRBJ2-7
v_call: TRBV5-8
d_call: NA
clone_size: NA
cdr3_nt: TGTGCCAGCAGCTTGCCCCAGGCCCCCTACGAGCAGTACTTC
cdr3_aa: CASSLPQAPYEQYF

j_call: TRBJ1-5
v_call: TRBV2
d_call: NA
clone_size: few
cdr3_nt: TGTGCCAGCAAGGAGGGGAATCAGCCCCAGCATTTT
cdr3_aa: CASKEGNQPQHF

j_call: TRBJ1-2
v_call: TRBV29-1
d_call: NA
clone_size: NA
cdr3_nt: TGCAGCGTTGTAGGGCAGGGTCATGGCTACACCTTC
cdr3_aa: CSVVGQGHGYTF

j_call: TRBJ1-1
v_call: TRBV27
d_call: NA
clone_size: NA
cdr3_nt: TGTGCCAGCAGTTTAAAGATGGGGCAGCTGAACACTGAAGCTTTCTTT
cdr3_aa: CASSLKMGQLNTEAFF

j_call: TRBJ2-7
v_call: TRBV11-3
d_call: TRBD1
clone_size: few
cdr3_nt: TGTGCCAGCAGCTCACGACAGGGGGCGAACGAGCAGTACTTC
cdr3_aa: CASSSRQGANEQYF

j_call: TRBJ2-5
v_call: TRBV6-4
d_call: NA
clone_size: NA
cdr3_nt: TGTGCCAGCAGTGACGTCCGGGGGACATACCAGTACCAAGAGACCCAGTACTTC
cdr3_aa: CASSDVRGTYQYQETQYF

j_call: TRBJ2-3
v_call: TRBV13
d_call: NA
clone_size: NA
cdr3_nt: TGTGCCAGCAGCTTTCTGGGGGCCCGGGGTAGCACAGATACGCAGTATTTT
cdr3_aa: CASSFLGARGSTDTQYF

j_call: TRBJ2-7
v_call: TRBV6-5
d_call: TRBD2
clone_size: NA
cdr3_nt: TGTGCCAGCAGTTACTTGGGGGGGACTACCTACGAGCAGTACTTC
cdr3_aa: CASSYLGGTTYEQYF

j_call: TRBJ2-7
v_call: TRBV27
d_call: NA
clone_size: once
cdr3_nt: TGTGCCAGCAGTTCACCCAGGGACTACGAGCAGTACTTC
cdr3_aa: CASSSPRDYEQYF

j_call: TRBJ1-6
v_call: TRBV5-4
d_call: NA
clone_size: NA
cdr3_nt: TGTGCCAGCAGCTTGGGAAATTCACCCCTCCACTTT
cdr3_aa: CASSLGNSPLHF

j_call: TRBJ1-5
v_call: TRBV5-1
d_call: NA
clone_size: few
cdr3_nt: TGCGCCAGCAGGGAGTCTAATAGCAATCAGCCCCAGCATTTT
cdr3_aa: CASRESNSNQPQHF

j_call: TRBJ2-5
v_call: TRBV29-1
d_call: TRBD2
clone_size: few
cdr3_nt: TGCAGCGCTGAGAGAGCGGGGGGGAGTGAGACCCAGTACTTC
cdr3_aa: CSAERAGGSETQYF

j_call: TRBJ1-2
v_call: TRBV30
d_call: NA
clone_size: NA
cdr3_nt: TGTGCCTGGAGCGTCGCAGGGCGAGTTAACTATGGCTACACCTTC
cdr3_aa: CAWSVAGRVNYGYTF

j_call: TRBJ2-2
v_call: TRBV15
d_call: TRBD2
clone_size: NA
cdr3_nt: TGTGCCACCAGCAGAGCACTAGCGGGGCAAGCCGGGGAGCTGTTTTTT
cdr3_aa: CATSRALAGQAGELFF

j_call: TRBJ1-1
v_call: TRBV18
d_call: NA
clone_size: few
cdr3_nt: TGTGCCAGCTCACCACCGTCGAGGGGAAACACTGAAGCTTTCTTT
cdr3_aa: CASSPPSRGNTEAFF

j_call: TRBJ2-7
v_call: TRBV10-3
d_call: TRBD2
clone_size: NA
cdr3_nt: TGTGCCATCAGCCCCTTTAGCGGGAGGGACTACGAGCAGTACTTC
cdr3_aa: CAISPFSGRDYEQYF

j_call: TRBJ2-3
v_call: TRBV19
d_call: TRBD2
clone_size: NA
cdr3_nt: TGTGCCAGTAGTCACCCAGCGGGAGGGAAGGCAGATACGCAGTATTTT
cdr3_aa: CASSHPAGGKADTQYF

j_call: TRBJ2-1
v_call: TRBV5-1
d_call: NA
clone_size: NA
cdr3_nt: TGCGCCAGCAGAGAACTAGCCTCCTACAATGAGCAGTTCTTC
cdr3_aa: CASRELASYNEQFF

j_call: TRBJ1-5
v_call: TRBV5-5
d_call: NA
clone_size: NA
cdr3_nt: TGTGCCAGCAGCTTTGACGTCGCAGAGCCCCAGCATTTT
cdr3_aa: CASSFDVAEPQHF

j_call: TRBJ2-4
v_call: TRBV5-6
d_call: NA
clone_size: NA
cdr3_nt: TGTGCCAGCAGCCATGACCGACTGGGAAACATTCAGTACTTC
cdr3_aa: CASSHDRLGNIQYF